This TCR beta chain was identified during a study of blood T cells in healthy people across ages. This clonotype showed up many times. Trimming cost V 5 bases and J 4 bases, with 10 bases left between them. Germline V gene data show CDR1 as SGHTA and CDR2 as FQGTGA. The CDR3 has 13 amino acids. Each individual donor underwent a draw of ten milliliters of peripheral blood. For the second PCR, which ran for about 6 to 11 cycles, a sample-barcoded 5' primer and a J-beta primer mix were used. TCRdb re-called the 5' RACE reads through MiXCR, storing one row per CDR3 protein. The sample lists about 1.8 million distinct CDR3 sequences, around half occurring once.

This TCR derives from a woman aged 40 to 50 in good health. V and J are TRBV7-3 and TRBJ2-3; D might be TRBD2 (6 bases). The material sequenced was blood. This CDR3 reads CASSPTGADTQYF. CDR3 bases: TGTGCCAGCAGCCCCACGGGGGCAGATACGCAGTATTTT. Full variable domain (remainder filled in from reference TRBV7-3 and TRBJ2-3): GAGVSQTPSNKVTEKGKYVELRCDPISGHTALYWYRQSLGQGPEFLIYFQGTGAADDSGLPNDRFFAVRPEGSVSTLKIQRTERGDSAVYLCASSPTGADTQYFGPGTRLTVL.